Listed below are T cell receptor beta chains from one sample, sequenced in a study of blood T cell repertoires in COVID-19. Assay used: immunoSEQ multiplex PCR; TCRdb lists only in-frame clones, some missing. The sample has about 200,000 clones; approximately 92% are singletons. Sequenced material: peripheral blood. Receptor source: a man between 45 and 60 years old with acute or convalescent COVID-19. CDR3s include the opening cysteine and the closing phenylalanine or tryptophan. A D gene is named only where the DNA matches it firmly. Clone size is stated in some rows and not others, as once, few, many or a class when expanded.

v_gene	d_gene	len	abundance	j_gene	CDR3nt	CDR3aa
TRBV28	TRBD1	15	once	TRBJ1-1	TGTGCCAGCAGAACAAGGGGGCTTGGGAACACTGAAGCTTTCTTT	CASRTRGLGNTEAFF
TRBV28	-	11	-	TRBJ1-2	TGTGCCAGCAGCTACAGGGAGGGCTACACCTTC	CASSYREGYTF
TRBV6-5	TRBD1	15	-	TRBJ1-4	TGTGCCAGCAGGGGCCAGGCAGGGGGAAGTGAAAAACTGTTTTTT	CASRGQAGGSEKLFF
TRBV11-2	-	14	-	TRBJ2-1	TGTGCCAGCAGCTTAACAGCGGGCGACAATGAGCAGTTCTTC	CASSLTAGDNEQFF
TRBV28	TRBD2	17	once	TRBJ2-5	TGTGCCAGCAGTTTAGCGTCTAGCGGGAGGCCCGGAGAGACCCAGTACTTC	CASSLASSGRPGETQYF
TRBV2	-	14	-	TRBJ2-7	TGTGCCAGCAGTGAAGTTCGCAGTTTCTACGAGCAGTACTTC	CASSEVRSFYEQYF
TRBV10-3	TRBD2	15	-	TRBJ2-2	TGTGCCATCAGGGCGGGACTATCGAACACCGGGGAGCTGTTTTTT	CAIRAGLSNTGELFF
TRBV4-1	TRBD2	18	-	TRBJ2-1	TGCGCCAGCAGCCAGACGACTAGCGGGGGGACTACCTACAATGAGCAGTTCTTC	CASSQTTSGGTTYNEQFF
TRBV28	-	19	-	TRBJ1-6	TGTGCCAGCAGTCCGATTGTGGGCAAACCCCCCTCCTATAATTCACCCCTCCACTTT	CASSPIVGKPPSYNSPLHF
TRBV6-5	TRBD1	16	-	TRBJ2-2	TGTGCCAGCAGTTACTCAGGGGGCTGGTTAACCGGGGAGCTGTTTTTT	CASSYSGGWLTGELFF
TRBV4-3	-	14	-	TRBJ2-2	TGCGCCAGCAGCCCGCCGGTTGATGCCGGGGAGCTGTTTTTT	CASSPPVDAGELFF
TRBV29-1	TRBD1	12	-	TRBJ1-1	TGCAGCGCCGAGACAGGGGGAACTGAAGCTTTCTTT	CSAETGGTEAFF
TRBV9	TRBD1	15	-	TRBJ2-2	TGTGCCAGCAGCGTAGGGACAGGGCGGATCGGGGAGCTGTTTTTT	CASSVGTGRIGELFF
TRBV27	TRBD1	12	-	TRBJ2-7	TGTGCCAGCAGAACACAGGGGTACGAGCAGTACTTC	CASRTQGYEQYF
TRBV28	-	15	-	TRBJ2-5	TGTGCCAGCAGTGGGAGTGGAGCGGTGCAAGAGACCCAGTACTTC	CASSGSGAVQETQYF
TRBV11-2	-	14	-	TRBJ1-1	TGTGCCAGCAGCTTCTTGGGGGGTGGTACTGAAGCTTTCTTT	CASSFLGGGTEAFF
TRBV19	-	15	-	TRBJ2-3	TGTGCCAGTAGCGGGAATCAGGGGCCGACCCTCGGGTCGTATTTT	CASSGNQGPTLGSYF
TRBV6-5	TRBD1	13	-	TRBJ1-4	TGTGCCAGCAGTCTCGACAGGGCTGAAAAACTGTTTTTT	CASSLDRAEKLFF
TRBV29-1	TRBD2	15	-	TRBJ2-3	TGCAGCGTTATACCTAGCGGGGAGGGGGCAGATACGCAGTATTTT	CSVIPSGEGADTQYF
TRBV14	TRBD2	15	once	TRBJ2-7	TGTGCCAGCAGCCCGACTAGCGGGACACCCTACGAGCAGTACTTC	CASSPTSGTPYEQYF
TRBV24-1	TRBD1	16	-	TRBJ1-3	TGTGCCACCAGCGACGGGCGGACAGGGTATGGAAACACCATATATTTT	CATSDGRTGYGNTIYF
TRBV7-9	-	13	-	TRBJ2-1	TGTGCCAGCAGCTACGACAGGAACAATGAGCAGTTCTTC	CASSYDRNNEQFF